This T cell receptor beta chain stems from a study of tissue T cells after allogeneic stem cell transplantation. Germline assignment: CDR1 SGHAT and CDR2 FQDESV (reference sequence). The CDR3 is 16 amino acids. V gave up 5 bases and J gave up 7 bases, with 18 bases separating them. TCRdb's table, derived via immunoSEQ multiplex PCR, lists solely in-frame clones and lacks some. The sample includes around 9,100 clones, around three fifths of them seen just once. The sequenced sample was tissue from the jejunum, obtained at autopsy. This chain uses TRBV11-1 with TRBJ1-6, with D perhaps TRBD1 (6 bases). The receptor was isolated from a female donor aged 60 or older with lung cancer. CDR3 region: CASSPLFAGENSPLHF. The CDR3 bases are TGTGCCAGCAGCCCACTTTTTGCAGGGGAGAATTCACCCCTCCACTTT. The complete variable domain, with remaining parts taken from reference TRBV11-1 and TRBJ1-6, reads EAEVAQSPRYKITEKSQAVAFWCDPISGHATLYWYRQILGQGPELLVQFQDESVVDDSQLPKDRFSAERLKGVDSTLKIQPAELGDSAMYLCASSPLFAGENSPLHFGNGTRLTVT.